This T cell receptor (beta chain) was captured in a study of T cells after yellow fever vaccination (dated by TCRdb to about 2019). Notes on the research overall: The SMART-Seq v4 Ultra Low Input RNA kit was used to prepare libraries from fractions with low cell numbers. Blood was collected at multiple timepoints before and after primary and secondary immunization, and bulk PBMC replicates and cell subsets were isolated. Bulk TCR alpha and beta repertoires were sequenced longitudinally to track T-cell clones before and after primary and booster YFV17D yellow fever vaccination. Two healthy male donors made up the cohort, one aged 18 to 29 years and the other aged 30 to 40 years. Here is what the overall study found, with its caveats: The secondary T-cell response was weaker than the primary response but faster, peaking on day 5 instead of day 15. After the booster, most clones that had expanded after primary vaccination were detected again (about 97% of CD4 and around 88% of CD8), suggesting broad maintenance of memory. Computational filtering was required because FACS-sorted repertoires could contain abundant contaminating clonotypes from the bulk population. A small fraction of clonotypes appeared in both the CD4 and CD8 compartments, likely as a result of convergent recombination. Because the study included only two donors, the extent to which the findings can be generalized is limited.

Concerning this clonotype itself: Its antigen specificity is not known. There are no base qualities to consult, and no much larger clone falls within one base.

Synthesis of TCR cDNA relied on 5'RACE template switching, a step that introduced a universal primer site along with unique molecular identifiers. Priming of cDNA synthesis was performed from both the TCR alpha and TCR beta constant segments. Library amplification involved two PCR steps, and the second step added sample barcodes and sequencing adapters. Libraries were sequenced on Illumina HiSeq 2500 (2x100 bp) or NovaSeq (2x150 bp). For the original study's pipeline: Reads were demultiplexed and collapsed into UMI consensus sequences with MIGEC, and V(D)J alignment was performed with MiXCR. Using edgeR on replicate PBMC samples, clonotypes were called vaccine-responding if FDR was below 0.01 and the log2 fold change was above 5 up to day 15. Each bulk clonotype received a CD4 or CD8 identity based on whether the sequenced CD4 or CD8 repertoire contained that clonotype at higher abundance. TCRdb itself trimmed the public reads at Q25 with fastp, ran MiXCR and retained productive beta chains. Each CDR3 protein appears once, grouped with its most common genes and DNA. The V and J calls were determined by TCRdb, not by the authors. The sample table records approximately 600,000 distinct CDR3 sequences; 9% to 15% of these occur just once. Together, the top ten hold more than 12% of the sample.

Explained via the paper, the treatment or condition label denotes: live attenuated yellow fever vaccine strain. Two biological replicates of bulk PBMCs were collected at each blood-draw timepoint. PBMCs were isolated from peripheral blood using a standard Ficoll-Paque protocol. TriZol was used to extract RNA from bulk PBMCs, from CD4 and CD8 fractions, and from dextramer-positive and dextramer-negative fractions. Trimming at the junction amounts to 1 base on V and 12 bases on J, and the germline ends lie 16 bases apart. The CDR3 contains 15 residues, cysteine and phenylalanine counted. Just the 45-base CDR3 DNA is kept, in frame starting at base 1.

The source is a man aged 25-45 years who received the YFV17D yellow fever vaccine. The sequenced sample was PBMCs, obtained on the day of the yellow fever booster vaccination. The chain is assembled from TRBV12-3 or TRBV12-4 and TRBJ1-6; no D segment can be confidently identified. The DNA reads TGTGCCAGCAGTTTAGATTTTGCTGACACCCAACCCCTCCACTTT. Translated, it gives CASSLDFADTQPLHF.